This T cell receptor (beta chain) was obtained from a study of metastatic and nonmetastatic thyroid tumors. Study-wide findings and caveats: As reported, TCR beta diversity in blood and tumor was significantly higher in malignant thyroid tumors than in benign nodules.

Worth noting for this clone: What it binds is not known. The junction and the germline gene differ at one end; a read error may be behind it.

MiXCR reprocessed the PCR reads for TCRdb. Seen here are under 20,000 clones, about 26% observed once, and the top ten hold approximately 11%. The CDR3 spans 14 residues. Per the germline V gene, CDR1 is SEHNR and CDR2 is FQNEAQ (reference sequence). There were no patients who had received any treatment before thyroid surgery. Sequenced sample: blood. The gene calls are TRBV7-9 and TRBJ2-7; D is ambiguous. The clonotype originates from a male donor with papillary thyroid cancer or a benign thyroid nodule (not recorded which). Some clones in this sample may be carry-over from other donors' samples. The CDR3 sequence: CASIFREFSYEQYF. CDR3 bases: TGTGCCAGCATTTTTAGGGAATTCTCCTACGAGCAATACTTC. Drawing the rest from reference TRBV7-9 and TRBJ2-7, the complete variable domain is DTGVSQNPRHKITKRGQNVTFRCDPISEHNRLYWYRQTLGQGPEFLTYFQNEAQLEKSRLLSDRFSAERPKGSFSTLEIQRTEQGDSAMYLCASIFREFSYEQYFGPGTRLTVT.